The clone carrying this TCR beta chain was counted only a few times. As yet, its antigen is unknown. The sample is drawn from a study of CD8 T cells in ankylosing spondylitis. Study-level results: It was reported that disease-linked clones were significantly enriched in matched ankylosing spondylitis synovial fluid. About 8 highly homologous variants made up a TCR beta motif, and this motif appeared characteristic of ankylosing spondylitis blood. Earlier work had already found some motif variants in reactive arthritis synovial fluid and blood.

Generation of TCR beta libraries employed quantitative 5'-RACE incorporating molecular barcodes. TCRdb re-called the 5' RACE reads with MiXCR, one entry per CDR3 protein. This table has over 130,000 distinct CDR3 sequences, 40% to 50% appearing once. The CDR3 is 17 amino acids. Trimming cost V 4 bases and J 4 bases, with 23 bases left between them. Germline V gives CDR1 LGHNA, CDR2 YNFKEQ. The sequence came from a male donor with ankylosing spondylitis. The gene calls are TRBV4-2 and TRBJ2-7, with D perhaps assigned TRBD1 or TRBD2 (5 bases each). Sequencing input: synovial fluid, either unsorted or a sorted T cell fraction (not recorded which). DNA for the CDR3: TGTGCCAGCAGCCCACCTTACAGAGGGGCGTCGATTTACGAGCAGTACTTC. This encodes CASSPPYRGASIYEQYF.